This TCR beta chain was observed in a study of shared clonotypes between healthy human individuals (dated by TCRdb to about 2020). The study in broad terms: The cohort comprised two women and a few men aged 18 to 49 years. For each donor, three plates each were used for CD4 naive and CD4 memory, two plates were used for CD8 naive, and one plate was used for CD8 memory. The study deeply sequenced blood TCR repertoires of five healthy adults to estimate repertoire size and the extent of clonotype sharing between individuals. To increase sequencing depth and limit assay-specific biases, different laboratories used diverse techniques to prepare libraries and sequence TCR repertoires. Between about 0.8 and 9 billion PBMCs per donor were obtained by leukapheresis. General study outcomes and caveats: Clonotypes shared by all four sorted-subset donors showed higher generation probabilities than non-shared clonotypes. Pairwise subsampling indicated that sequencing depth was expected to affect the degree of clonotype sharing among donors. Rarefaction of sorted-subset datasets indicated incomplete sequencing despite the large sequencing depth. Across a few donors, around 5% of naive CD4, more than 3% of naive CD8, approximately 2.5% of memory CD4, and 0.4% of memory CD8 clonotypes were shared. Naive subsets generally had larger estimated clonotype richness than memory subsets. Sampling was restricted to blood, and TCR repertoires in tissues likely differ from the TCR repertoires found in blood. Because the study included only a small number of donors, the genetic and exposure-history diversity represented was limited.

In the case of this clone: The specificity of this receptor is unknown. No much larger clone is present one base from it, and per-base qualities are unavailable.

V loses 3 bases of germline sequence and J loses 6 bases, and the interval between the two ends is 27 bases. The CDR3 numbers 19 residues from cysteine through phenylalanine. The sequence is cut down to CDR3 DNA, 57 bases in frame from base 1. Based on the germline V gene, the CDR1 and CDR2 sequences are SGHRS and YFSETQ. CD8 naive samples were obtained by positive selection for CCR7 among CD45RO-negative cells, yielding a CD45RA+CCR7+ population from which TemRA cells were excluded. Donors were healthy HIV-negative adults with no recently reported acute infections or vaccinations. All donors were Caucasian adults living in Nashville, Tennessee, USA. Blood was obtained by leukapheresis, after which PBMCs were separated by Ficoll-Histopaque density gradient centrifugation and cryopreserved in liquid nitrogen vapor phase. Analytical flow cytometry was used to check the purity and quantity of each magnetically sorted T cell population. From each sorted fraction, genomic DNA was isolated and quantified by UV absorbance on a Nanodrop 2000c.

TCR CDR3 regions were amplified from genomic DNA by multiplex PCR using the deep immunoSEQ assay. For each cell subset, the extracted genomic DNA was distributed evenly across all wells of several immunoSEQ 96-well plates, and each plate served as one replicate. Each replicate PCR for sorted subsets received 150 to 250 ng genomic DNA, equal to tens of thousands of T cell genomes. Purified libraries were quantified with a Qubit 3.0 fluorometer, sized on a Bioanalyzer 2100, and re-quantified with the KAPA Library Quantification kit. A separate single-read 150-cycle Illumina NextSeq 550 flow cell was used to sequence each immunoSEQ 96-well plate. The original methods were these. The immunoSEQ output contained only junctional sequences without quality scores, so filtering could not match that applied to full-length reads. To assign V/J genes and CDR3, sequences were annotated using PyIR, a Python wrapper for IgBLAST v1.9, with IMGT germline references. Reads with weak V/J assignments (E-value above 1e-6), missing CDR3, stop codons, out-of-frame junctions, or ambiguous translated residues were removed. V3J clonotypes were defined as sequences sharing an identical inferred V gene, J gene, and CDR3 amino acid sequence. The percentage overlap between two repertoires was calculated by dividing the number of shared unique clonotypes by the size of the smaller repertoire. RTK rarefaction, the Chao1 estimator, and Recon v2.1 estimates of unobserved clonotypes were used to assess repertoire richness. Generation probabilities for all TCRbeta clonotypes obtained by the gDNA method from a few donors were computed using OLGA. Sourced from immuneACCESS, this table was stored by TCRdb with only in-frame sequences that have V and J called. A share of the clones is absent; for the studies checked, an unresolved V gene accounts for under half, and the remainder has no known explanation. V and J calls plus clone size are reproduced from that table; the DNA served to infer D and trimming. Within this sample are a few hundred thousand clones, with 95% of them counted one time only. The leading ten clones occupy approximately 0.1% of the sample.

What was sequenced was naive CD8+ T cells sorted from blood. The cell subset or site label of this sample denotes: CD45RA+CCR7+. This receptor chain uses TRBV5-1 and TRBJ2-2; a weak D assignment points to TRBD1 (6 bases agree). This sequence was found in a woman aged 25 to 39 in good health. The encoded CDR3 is CASSSELVWAGAVSGELFF. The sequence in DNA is TGCGCCAGCAGCTCAGAATTGGTCTGGGCAGGGGCCGTCTCCGGGGAGCTGTTTTTT.